The clone carrying this TCR beta chain was counted many times. TCRdb re-derived calls from the 5' RACE reads in MiXCR, one entry per CDR3 protein. The sample has some 46,000 distinct CDR3 sequences, roughly 7.2% seen once. The sample is drawn from a study of T-cell memory formation after mild COVID-19. The overall study: TCR clusters largely stayed donor specific.

Sequences were obtained from PBMCs or a T cell subset sorted from them (not recorded which). This clonotype originated in an adult who had mild COVID-19 (a few samples of this study predate the infection). Cell type and time point are not known.

CDR3 nucleotides: TGTGCCAGCAGCCTAGGGACTAGCGGGAGCTACGAGCAGTACTTC. This translates into CASSLGTSGSYEQYF. The chain joins TRBV7-2 to TRBJ2-7; TRBD2 agrees at 14 bases. The CDR3 sequence is 15 residues long. Germline CDR1 and CDR2: SGHTA and FQGNSA. Trimming at V came to 5 bases and at J to 3 bases, leaving 3 bases not matched to a gene.